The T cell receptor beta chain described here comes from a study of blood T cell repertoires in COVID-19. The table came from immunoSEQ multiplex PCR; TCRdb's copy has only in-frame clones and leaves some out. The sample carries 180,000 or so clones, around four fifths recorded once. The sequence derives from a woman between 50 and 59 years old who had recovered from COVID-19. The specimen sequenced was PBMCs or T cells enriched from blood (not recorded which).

The CDR3 DNA reads TGTGCCAGCAGCTTGGCAGAACATCAGCCCCAGCATTTT. Amino acid sequence: CASSLAEHQPQHF. The chain uses TRBV11-3 and TRBJ1-5; D gene uncertain. V was cut by 3 bases and J by 5 bases, with 8 bases left in between. The germline V gene encodes CDR1 SGHNT and CDR2 YENEEA. The CDR3 loop spans 13 amino acids.